Following are 28 T cell receptor beta chains from one sample sequenced in a study of shared clonotypes between healthy human individuals. The method was immunoSEQ multiplex PCR; TCRdb's version includes in-frame clones alone and lacks a portion of them. The table shows 2,100,000 or so clones, with about 94% occurring only once. The sample consisted of naive CD4+ T cells sorted from blood. Specified subset: CD45RA+ positively selected. The receptors derive from a man younger than 35 in good health.

This chain joins TRBV10-3 and TRBJ2-7; 7 bases are shared with TRBD2. V was clipped by 8 bases and J by 4 bases; unmatched bases: 11. Germline V gene data show CDR1 as ENHRY and CDR2 as SYGVKD. CDR3 length equals 14 residues. CDR3 in amino acids: CAIRSGASGYEQYF. Written as DNA, the CDR3 is TGTGCCATCCGGAGTGGGGCTAGCGGTTACGAGCAGTACTTC.

This sequence joins TRBV5-1 and TRBJ2-7, with D perhaps assigned TRBD1 or TRBD2 (5 bases each). Germline-derived CDR1 and CDR2 are SGHRS and YFSETQ. The V and J ends lost 4 bases and 3 bases respectively, with 17 bases between them. The CDR3 has 15 amino acids. The CDR3 loop reads CASSPVSGALYEQYF. The CDR3 region has the DNA TGCGCCAGCAGCCCGGTGTCCGGGGCACTCTACGAGCAGTACTTC.

In regard to this clone: The sample carries other DNA sequences with the same CDR3. V and J are TRBV15 and TRBJ1-5; D possibly corresponds to TRBD1 (5 bases). CDR3 size: 12 residues. Trimming pared 1 base from V and 7 bases from J, leaving 5 bases between. Looked up from germline, CDR1 is LNHNV and CDR2 is YYDKDF (reference sequence). The CDR3 DNA sequence: TGTGCCACCAGCAGAGCAGGGCAGCCCCAGCATTTT. This translates into CATSRAGQPQHF.

The gene calls are TRBV18 and TRBJ1-1; D gene unclear. V lost 3 bases and J 8 bases, leaving 10 bases between the germline ends. The CDR3 runs to 12 residues. Germline values: CDR1 KGHSH, CDR2 LQKENI. The CDR3 nucleotides read TGTGCCAGCTCACCCGTCAGGTACGAAGCTTTCTTT. Translation gives CASSPVRYEAFF.

On this clone: This same CDR3 is encoded by further DNA sequences in the sample. This chain joins TRBV6-6 and TRBJ2-1; 7 nucleotides match TRBD2. Germline V gene sequence: CDR1 MNHNY, CDR2 SVGAGI (reference sequence). J lost 4 bases, V lost 5 bases, and 8 bases had no gene match. This CDR3 has 15 residues. CDR3 nucleotides: TGTGCCAGCAGTGGAACGGGAGGCAGTTACAATGAGCAGTTCTTC. Amino acid sequence: CASSGTGGSYNEQFF.

The rearrangement uses TRBV2 and TRBJ1-5, with TRBD1 as a possible D gene (5 bases). Germline CDR1 is SNHLY and CDR2 is FYNNEI. V was trimmed by 7 bases and J by 4 bases, leaving 17 bases between them. CDR3 length: 15 residues. Written as DNA, the CDR3 is TGTGCCAGCACCCCCGGGGGGACGATTAATCAGCCCCAGCATTTT. Translated, it gives CASTPGGTINQPQHF.

The gene calls are TRBV18 and TRBJ1-1, with D unclear. V was shortened by 2 bases and J by 3 bases, with 16 bases between the two germline ends. Germline values: CDR1 KGHSH, CDR2 LQKENI. The CDR3 covers 16 residues. The CDR3 nucleotides read TGTGCCAGCTCACCAAAGCATTCGTCGGGAGACACTGAAGCTTTCTTT. Protein sequence: CASSPKHSSGDTEAFF.

A word on this clone: Other nucleotide sequences in the sample specify the same CDR3. The chain carries TRBV9 and TRBJ2-7; the match to TRBD1 covers 9 bases. Trimming removed 0 bases from V and 1 base from J; junction bases left unmatched: 2. Germline V gene data show CDR1 as SGDLS and CDR2 as YYNGEE. The length of the CDR3 is 15 residues. CDR3 residues: CASSVGGQGSYEQYF. CDR3 sequence (DNA): TGTGCCAGCAGCGTAGGAGGACAGGGGTCCTACGAGCAGTACTTC.

The chain links TRBV7-8 to TRBJ1-3; perhaps TRBD1 as D (5 bases). Germline values: CDR1 SGHVS, CDR2 FQNEAQ. This CDR3 spans 15 amino acids. Trimming pared 4 bases from V and 3 bases from J, leaving 13 bases between. CDR3 nucleotide sequence: TGTGCCAGCAGCTCGTACAGGAGACTTGGAAACACCATATATTTT. It translates to CASSSYRRLGNTIYF.

This sequence joins TRBV29-1 and TRBJ2-1; 8 bases are a match to TRBD2. The CDR3 consists of 14 residues. Looked up from germline, CDR1 is SQVTM and CDR2 is ANQGSEA. V trimming: 4 bases; J trimming: 8 bases; junction bases outside the gene matches: 10. CDR3 sequence reads: CSVGLRLARDEQFF. The CDR3 bases are TGCAGCGTTGGGCTCAGACTAGCGAGGGATGAGCAGTTCTTC.

The chain couples TRBV6-1 to TRBJ2-5, with a possible D match to TRBD1 (6 bases). From germline, CDR1 is MNHNS and CDR2 SASEGT. Trimming removed 7 bases from V and 5 bases from J, with 17 bases in between. The CDR3 runs to 14 residues. This chain's CDR3 is CASTQGWARETQYF. The CDR3 DNA reads TGTGCCAGCACCCAGGGGTGGGCCCGGGAGACCCAGTACTTC.

In its sample, this clone was seen a few times. Written as DNA, the CDR3 is TGTGCCAGCAGCCACGCACCGGGAGCCTACGAGCAGTACTTC. This sequence encodes CASSHAPGAYEQYF. This chain uses TRBV7-2 with TRBJ2-7; perhaps TRBD2 as D (6 bases). Germline CDR1 is SGHTA and CDR2 is FQGNSA. Between the trimmed V and J ends, which lost 5 bases and 2 bases, there was a span of 13 bases. The CDR3 is made up of 14 amino acids.

This rearrangement joins TRBV18 to TRBJ1-2, with TRBD1 matching 7 bases. CDR1 and CDR2 from the germline V gene are KGHSH and LQKENI. The CDR3 covers 14 residues. The trim removed 3 bases at V and 8 bases at J, leaving 9 bases unmatched. The CDR3 coding sequence is TGTGCCAGCTCACCTGACAGGGTCTCGGAGGGCTACACCTTC. Translating it yields CASSPDRVSEGYTF.

The V gene is TRBV6-5, the J gene TRBJ1-4; TRBD1 matches 7 bases. The germline V gene has CDR1 MNHEY and CDR2 SVGAGI. The V gene end was trimmed by 1 base and the J gene end by 3 bases; junction bases not matched to a gene: 2. The CDR3 is 15 amino acids. For the CDR3, the DNA is TGTGCCAGCAGTTACTTGGGGACAGCTAATGAAAAACTGTTTTTT. Its translation is CASSYLGTANEKLFF.

V is TRBV7-2 and J is TRBJ2-3, with 7 bases aligning to TRBD2. Trimming took 3 bases from V and 3 from J; bases not matched to a gene: 6. The CDR3 sequence is 15 residues long. Germline V CDR1 and CDR2: SGHTA, FQGNSA. The CDR3 reads CASSLSGLWTDTQYF. The DNA of the CDR3 is TGTGCCAGCAGCTTGTCGGGACTATGGACAGATACGCAGTATTTT.

The chain joins TRBV6-1 to TRBJ2-5, with TRBD2 matching over 12 bases. CDR1 and CDR2 (germline): MNHNS, SASEGT. This CDR3 region has 14 residues. Trimming at V came to 8 bases and at J to 5 bases, leaving 6 bases not matched to a gene. The CDR3 is CASLTSGGQETQYF. CDR3 DNA: TGTGCCAGCCTTACTAGCGGGGGGCAGGAGACCCAGTACTTC.

The chain joins TRBV6-5 to TRBJ1-1, with 9 bases that match TRBD1. Germline-derived CDR1 and CDR2 are MNHEY and SVGAGI. The V gene end was trimmed by 6 bases and the J gene end by 10 bases; junction bases not matched to a gene: 6. CDR3 length: 12 residues. In nucleotides, the CDR3 is TGTGCCAGCAGCCAACAGGGGGCAGGAGCTTTCTTT. Its translation is CASSQQGAGAFF.

The rearrangement uses TRBV7-2 and TRBJ2-3, with 7 bases that match TRBD2. CDR3 length: 15 residues. Germline assignment: CDR1 SGHTA and CDR2 FQGNSA. Germline trimming cut 3 bases from V and 0 bases from J; bases unmatched to any gene: 3. CDR3 bases: TGTGCCAGCAGCTTTAGCGGGCCTAGCACAGATACGCAGTATTTT. Translating gives CASSFSGPSTDTQYF.

The rearrangement links TRBV5-1 to TRBJ2-2, with TRBD1 identical over 10 bases. The germline V gene encodes CDR1 SGHRS and CDR2 YFSETQ. The trim removed 4 bases at V and 9 bases at J, leaving 9 bases unmatched. The CDR3 covers 15 residues. The CDR3 region is CASSPETGGPWELFF. CDR3 nucleotides: TGCGCCAGCAGCCCGGAGACAGGGGGCCCATGGGAGCTGTTTTTT.

Worth noting for this clone: One junction end does not reproduce the germline sequence, and a read error may be involved. The V gene is TRBV7-2, the J gene TRBJ2-7; D not certain. The CDR3 has 11 amino acids. Germline V CDR1 and CDR2: SGHTA, FQGNSA. The DNA of the CDR3 is TGTGCCAGCAGCTTGGGCCTCTTTTTGAACTTC. Translated: CASSLGLFLNF.

The chain recombines TRBV4-1 with TRBJ2-5; 10 bases map to TRBD2. Germline V gene data show CDR1 as MGHRA and CDR2 as YSYEKL. The CDR3 loop spans 17 amino acids. V was clipped by 4 bases and J by 0 bases; unmatched bases: 8. CDR3 amino acids: CASSRSSLAGDQETQYF. CDR3 coding DNA: TGCGCCAGCAGCCGCAGCTCGCTAGCGGGGGACCAAGAGACCCAGTACTTC.

The chain couples TRBV6-7 to TRBJ2-2; D is uncertain. TRBV6-7 is an open reading frame, and its role is uncertain. The CDR3 is 17 residues long. Trimming took off 8 bases at V and 5 bases at J, with 24 bases between the two ends. The CDR3, as DNA: TGTGCCAGCTTGAACTTGAGAGCGATATCGGTGACCGGGGAGCTGTTTTTT. It specifies CASLNLRAISVTGELFF.

The rearrangement uses TRBV4-1 and TRBJ2-1; D might be TRBD1 or TRBD2, each matching 5 bases. The V end lost 4 bases, the J end lost 5 bases, and 15 bases lay between the germline ends. The CDR3 sequence is 15 residues long. From germline, CDR1 is MGHRA and CDR2 YSYEKL. This CDR3 is CASSRTTGTNNEQFF. The CDR3 DNA reads TGCGCCAGCAGCCGCACAACCGGGACCAACAATGAGCAGTTCTTC.

This chain joins TRBV6-4 and TRBJ2-7; D may be TRBD2 (5 bases). CDR3 length: 15 amino acids. From germline, CDR1 is MRHNA and CDR2 SNTAGT. V was clipped by 9 bases and J by 3 bases, with 21 bases between them. CDR3 sequence (DNA): TGTGCCAGTCCCAAACTAGTCACCTCTCGCTACGAGCAGTACTTC. Its protein is CASPKLVTSRYEQYF.

This clone was detected only once. The CDR3 DNA reads as TGTGCCAGCAGCCCTGAACCACTAGCGGGGGCCATTCAGTACTTC. Protein product: CASSPEPLAGAIQYF. The chain links TRBV2 to TRBJ2-4, with TRBD2 matching 11 bases. The germline gives CDR1 SNHLY, CDR2 FYNNEI. V shed 6 bases, J shed 9 bases, and the junction held 10 bases outside the gene matches. The CDR3 covers 15 residues.

The chain is built from TRBV5-6 and TRBJ2-7; D remains unclear. V lost 0 bases to trimming and J lost 3 bases, with 7 bases between them. Germline V gene lookup returns CDR1 SGHDT and CDR2 YYEEEE. The length of the CDR3 is 13 residues. The CDR3 nucleotides are TGTGCCAGCAGCTTGGGGGCCTTCTACGAGCAGTACTTC. This codes for CASSLGAFYEQYF.

The rearrangement links TRBV11-2 to TRBJ2-7; TRBD1 aligns across 9 bases. This CDR3 contains 15 residues. Per germline, CDR1 SGHAT and CDR2 FQNNGV. The V gene end was trimmed by 1 base and the J gene end by 4 bases; junction bases not matched to a gene: 5. The CDR3 nucleotides are TGTGCCAGCAGCTTAGGGGACAGGGAATGGTACGAGCAGTACTTC. This sequence encodes CASSLGDREWYEQYF.

In nucleotides, the CDR3 is TGCGCCAGCAGCCTCCGAGAACAGGGGGCATCGAGCTACGAGCAGTACTTC. This translates into CASSLREQGASSYEQYF. This chain joins TRBV5-1 and TRBJ2-7; TRBD1 matches 9 bases. This CDR3 contains 17 residues. Unmatched junction bases numbered 14, after V lost 4 bases and J lost 3 bases. In germline, CDR1 is SGHRS, CDR2 YFSETQ.